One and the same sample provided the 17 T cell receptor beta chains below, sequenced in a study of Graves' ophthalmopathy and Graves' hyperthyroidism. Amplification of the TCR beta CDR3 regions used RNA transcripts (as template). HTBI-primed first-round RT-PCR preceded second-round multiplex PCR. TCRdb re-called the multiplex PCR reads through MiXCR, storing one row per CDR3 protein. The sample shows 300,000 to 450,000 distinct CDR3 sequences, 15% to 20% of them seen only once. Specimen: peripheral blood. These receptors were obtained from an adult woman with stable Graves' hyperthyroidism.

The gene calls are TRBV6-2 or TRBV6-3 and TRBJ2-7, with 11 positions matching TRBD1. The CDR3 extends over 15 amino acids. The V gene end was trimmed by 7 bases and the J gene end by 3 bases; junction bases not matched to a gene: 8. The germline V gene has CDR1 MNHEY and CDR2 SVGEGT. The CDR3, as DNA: TGTGCCAGCAAAAGTGCCGGGACAGGGGGCTACGAGCAGTACTTC. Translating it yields CASKSAGTGGYEQYF.

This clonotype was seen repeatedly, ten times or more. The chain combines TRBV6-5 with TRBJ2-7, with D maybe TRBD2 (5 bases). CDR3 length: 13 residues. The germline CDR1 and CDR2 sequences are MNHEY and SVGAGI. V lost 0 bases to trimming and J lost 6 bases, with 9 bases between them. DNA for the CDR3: TGTGCCAGCAGTTACTCGAGGGTCGCCGAGCAGTACTTC. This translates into CASSYSRVAEQYF.

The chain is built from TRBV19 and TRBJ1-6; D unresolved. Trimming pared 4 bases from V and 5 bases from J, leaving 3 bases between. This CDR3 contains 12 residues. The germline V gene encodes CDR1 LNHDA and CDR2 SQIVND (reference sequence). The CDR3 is CASSTNNSPLHF. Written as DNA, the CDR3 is TGTGCCAGTAGTACAAATAATTCACCCCTCCACTTT. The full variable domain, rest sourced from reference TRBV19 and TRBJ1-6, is DGGITQSPKYLFRKEGQNVTLSCEQNLNHDAMYWYRQDPGQGLRLIYYSQIVNDFQKGDIAEGYSVSREKKESFPLTVTSAQKNPTAFYLCASSTNNSPLHFGNGTRLTVT.

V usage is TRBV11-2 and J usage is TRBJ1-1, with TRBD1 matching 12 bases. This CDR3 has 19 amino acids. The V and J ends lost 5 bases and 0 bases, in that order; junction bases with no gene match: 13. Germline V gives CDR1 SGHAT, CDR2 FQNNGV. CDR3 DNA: TGTGCCAGCAGCGTCCTCCTCCGGGACAGGGGGCTGGTGAACACTGAAGCTTTCTTT. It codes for CASSVLLRDRGLVNTEAFF.

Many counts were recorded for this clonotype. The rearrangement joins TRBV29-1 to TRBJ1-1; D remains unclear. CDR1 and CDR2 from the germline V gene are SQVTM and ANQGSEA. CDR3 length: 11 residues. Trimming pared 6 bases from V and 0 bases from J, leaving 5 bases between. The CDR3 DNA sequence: TGCAGCGTCACCTTGAACACTGAAGCTTTCTTT. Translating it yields CSVTLNTEAFF.

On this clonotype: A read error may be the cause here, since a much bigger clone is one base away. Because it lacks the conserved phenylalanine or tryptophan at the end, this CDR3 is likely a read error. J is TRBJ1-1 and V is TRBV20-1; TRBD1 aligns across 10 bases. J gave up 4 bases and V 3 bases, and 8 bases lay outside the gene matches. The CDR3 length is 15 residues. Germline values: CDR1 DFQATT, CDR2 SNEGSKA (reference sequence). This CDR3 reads CSASGTTGGSTEAFL. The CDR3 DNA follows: TGCAGTGCTAGTGGGACGACAGGGGGCTCCACTGAAGCTTTCCTT.

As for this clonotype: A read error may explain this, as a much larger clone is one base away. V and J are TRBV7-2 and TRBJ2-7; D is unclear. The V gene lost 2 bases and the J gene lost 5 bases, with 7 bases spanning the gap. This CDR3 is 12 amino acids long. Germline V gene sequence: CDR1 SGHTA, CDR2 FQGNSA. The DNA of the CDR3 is TGTGCCAGCAGCTTATTAGCCCACGAGCAGTACGTC. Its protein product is CASSLLAHEQYV.

The chain's CDR3 is CATSREGYSGNTIYF. DNA for the CDR3: TGTGCCACCAGCAGAGAAGGGTACTCTGGAAACACCATATATTTT. V is TRBV15 and J is TRBJ1-3; no clear D gene. CDR1 and CDR2 (germline): LNHNV, YYDKDF (reference sequence). This CDR3 region has 15 residues. Trimming cost V 0 bases and J 0 bases, with 6 bases left between them.

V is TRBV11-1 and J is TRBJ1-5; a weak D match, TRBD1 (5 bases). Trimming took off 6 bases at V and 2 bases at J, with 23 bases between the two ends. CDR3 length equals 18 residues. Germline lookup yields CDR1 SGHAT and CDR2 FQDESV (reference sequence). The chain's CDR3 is CASSRDLGFGGGNQPQHF. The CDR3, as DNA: TGTGCCAGCAGTCGAGACTTGGGTTTCGGGGGAGGCAATCAGCCCCAGCATTTT.

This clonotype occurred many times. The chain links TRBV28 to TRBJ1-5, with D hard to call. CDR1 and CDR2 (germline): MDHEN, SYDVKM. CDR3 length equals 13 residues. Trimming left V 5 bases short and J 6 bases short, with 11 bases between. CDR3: CASSTPVIQPQHF. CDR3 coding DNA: TGTGCCAGCAGTACCCCGGTTATTCAGCCCCAGCATTTT.

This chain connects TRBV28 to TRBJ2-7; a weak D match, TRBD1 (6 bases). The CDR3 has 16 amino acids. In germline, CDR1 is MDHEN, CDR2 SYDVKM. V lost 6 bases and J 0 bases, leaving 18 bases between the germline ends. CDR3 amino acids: CASRETGHTSSYEQYF. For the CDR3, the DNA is TGTGCCAGCAGGGAAACGGGACATACGAGCTCCTACGAGCAGTACTTC.

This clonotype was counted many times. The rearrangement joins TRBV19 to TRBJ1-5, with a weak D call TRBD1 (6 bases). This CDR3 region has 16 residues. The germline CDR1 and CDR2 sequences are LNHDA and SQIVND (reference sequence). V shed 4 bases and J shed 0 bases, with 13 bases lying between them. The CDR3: CASSTNLGHSNQPQHF. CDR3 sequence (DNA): TGTGCCAGTAGTACCAATCTGGGACATAGCAATCAGCCCCAGCATTTT.

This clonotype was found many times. CDR3 sequence: CASSYRTQGYGYTF. The CDR3 nucleotides read TGTGCCAGCAGTTACAGGACCCAGGGCTATGGCTACACCTTC. The V call is TRBV6-2 or TRBV6-3, the J call TRBJ1-2; a weak D match, TRBD1 (5 bases). V lost 2 bases, J lost 4 bases, and 11 bases lay in between. CDR3 size: 14 residues. The germline gives CDR1 MNHEY, CDR2 SVGEGT.

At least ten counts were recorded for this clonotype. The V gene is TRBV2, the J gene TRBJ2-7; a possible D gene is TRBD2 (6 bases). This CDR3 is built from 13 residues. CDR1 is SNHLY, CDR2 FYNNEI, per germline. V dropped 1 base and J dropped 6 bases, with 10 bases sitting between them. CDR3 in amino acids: CASSEGLAREQYF. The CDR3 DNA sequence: TGTGCCAGCAGTGAAGGGCTAGCGCGCGAGCAGTACTTC.

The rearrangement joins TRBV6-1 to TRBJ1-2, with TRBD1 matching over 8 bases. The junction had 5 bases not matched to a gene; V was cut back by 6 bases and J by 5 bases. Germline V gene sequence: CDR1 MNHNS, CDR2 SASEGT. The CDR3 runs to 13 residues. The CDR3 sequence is CASRMDREYGYTF. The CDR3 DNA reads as TGTGCCAGCAGGATGGACAGGGAATATGGCTACACCTTC.

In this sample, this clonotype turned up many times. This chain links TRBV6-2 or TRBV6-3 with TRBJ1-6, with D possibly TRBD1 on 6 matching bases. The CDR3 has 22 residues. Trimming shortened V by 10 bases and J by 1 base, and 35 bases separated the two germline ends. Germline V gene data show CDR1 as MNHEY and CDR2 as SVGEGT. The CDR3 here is CATTERRNREGPIRSYNSPLHF. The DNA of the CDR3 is TGTGCCACCACGGAACGAAGGAACAGGGAAGGCCCCATTAGATCCTATAATTCACCCCTCCACTTT.

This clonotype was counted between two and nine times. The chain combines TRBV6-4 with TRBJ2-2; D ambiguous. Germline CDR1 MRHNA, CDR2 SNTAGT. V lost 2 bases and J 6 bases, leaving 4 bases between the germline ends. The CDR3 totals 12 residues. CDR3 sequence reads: CASSDPPGELFF. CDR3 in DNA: TGTGCCAGCAGTGACCCTCCCGGGGAGCTGTTTTTT.